This T cell receptor beta chain was found in a study of blood T cell repertoires in COVID-19. Study details: The study drew acute and convalescent COVID-19 samples from the United States, Italy and Spain. The cDNA or gDNA used as material had been derived from T cells, B-cell-depleted T cells, or PBMCs.

Original methodology: Reference gene primer amplification in the assay estimated nucleated cell counts. Clones were sequenced by immunoSEQ multiplex PCR, and TCRdb holds only the in-frame ones, with some missing. The DNA gave D and trimming, while V, J and clone size come from that table. The sample lists 150,000 to 200,000 clones; 80% to 90% were seen once. Germline V gene lookup returns CDR1 SGHTA and CDR2 FQGNSA. Trimming took 2 bases from V and 3 from J; bases not matched to a gene: 3. This CDR3 spans 15 amino acids. This clone was seen a single time. The rearrangement joins TRBV7-2 to TRBJ2-1, with 8 bases aligning to TRBD1. The sample taken for sequencing was peripheral blood. This clonotype originated in a man aged 18 to 35 who had recovered from COVID-19. CDR3 bases: TGTGCCAGCAGCTTACCAGGACAGGGCTACAATGAGCAGTTCTTC. It codes for CASSLPGQGYNEQFF.